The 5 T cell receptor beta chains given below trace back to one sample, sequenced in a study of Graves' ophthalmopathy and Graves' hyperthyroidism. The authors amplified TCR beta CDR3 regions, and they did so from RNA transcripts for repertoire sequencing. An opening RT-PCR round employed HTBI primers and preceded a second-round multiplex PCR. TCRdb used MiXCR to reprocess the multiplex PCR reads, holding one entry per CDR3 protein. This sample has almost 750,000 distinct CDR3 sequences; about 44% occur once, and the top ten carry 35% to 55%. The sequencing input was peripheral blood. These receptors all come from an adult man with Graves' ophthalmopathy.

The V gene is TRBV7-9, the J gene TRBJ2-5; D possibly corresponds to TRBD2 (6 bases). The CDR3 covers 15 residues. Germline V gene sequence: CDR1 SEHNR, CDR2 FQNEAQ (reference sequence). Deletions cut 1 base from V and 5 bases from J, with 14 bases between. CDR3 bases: TGTGCCAGCAGCTTAGTCCTAGTTGCGGGGGAGACCCAGTACTTC. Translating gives CASSLVLVAGETQYF.

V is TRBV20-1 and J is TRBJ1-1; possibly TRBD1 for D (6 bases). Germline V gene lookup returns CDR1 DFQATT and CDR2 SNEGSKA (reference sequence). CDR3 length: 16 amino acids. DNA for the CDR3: TGCAGAGCCACCTCAAAAAGCGGGGGCGGTGGGACTGAAGCTTTCTTT. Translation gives CRATSKSGGGGTEAFF.

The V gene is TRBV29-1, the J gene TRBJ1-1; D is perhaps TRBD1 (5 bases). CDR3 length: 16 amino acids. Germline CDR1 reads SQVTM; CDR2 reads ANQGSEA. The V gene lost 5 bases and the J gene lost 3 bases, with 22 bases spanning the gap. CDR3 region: CSVWSRAGPLDTEAFF. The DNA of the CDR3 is TGCAGCGTTTGGAGCAGGGCTGGGCCGTTGGACACTGAAGCTTTCTTT.

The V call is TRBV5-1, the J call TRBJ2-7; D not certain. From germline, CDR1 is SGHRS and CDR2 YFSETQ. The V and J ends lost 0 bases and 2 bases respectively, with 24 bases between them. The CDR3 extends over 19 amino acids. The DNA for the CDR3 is TGCGCCAGCAGCTTGGGCCCCTCTCTTCTTGCGGATCGTACCTACGAGCAGTACTTC. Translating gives CASSLGPSLLADRTYEQYF.

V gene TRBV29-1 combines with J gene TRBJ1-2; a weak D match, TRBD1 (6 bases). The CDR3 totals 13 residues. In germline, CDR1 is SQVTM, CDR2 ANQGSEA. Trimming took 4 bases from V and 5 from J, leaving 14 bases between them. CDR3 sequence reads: CSVVEDRGYGYTF. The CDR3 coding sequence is TGCAGCGTTGTGGAGGACAGAGGATATGGCTACACCTTC.